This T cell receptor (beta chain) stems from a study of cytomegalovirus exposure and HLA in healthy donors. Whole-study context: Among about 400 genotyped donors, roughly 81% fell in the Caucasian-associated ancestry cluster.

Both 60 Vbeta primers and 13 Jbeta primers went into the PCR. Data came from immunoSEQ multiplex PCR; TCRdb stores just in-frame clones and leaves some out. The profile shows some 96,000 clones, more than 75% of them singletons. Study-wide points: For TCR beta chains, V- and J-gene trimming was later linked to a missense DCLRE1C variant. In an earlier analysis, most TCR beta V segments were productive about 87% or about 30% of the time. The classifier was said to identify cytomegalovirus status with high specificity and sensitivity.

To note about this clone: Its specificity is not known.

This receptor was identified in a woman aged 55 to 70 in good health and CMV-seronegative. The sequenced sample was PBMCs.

This chain's CDR3 is CASSYGEGFSYEQYF. The CDR3 DNA reads TGTGCCAGCAGTTATGGGGAGGGCTTCTCCTACGAGCAGTACTTC. V gene TRBV6-5 combines with J gene TRBJ2-7; 7 bases line up with TRBD2. V lost 3 bases and J lost 0; bases outside the gene matches: 5. The germline CDR1 and CDR2 sequences are MNHEY and SVGAGI. This CDR3 is built from 15 residues.